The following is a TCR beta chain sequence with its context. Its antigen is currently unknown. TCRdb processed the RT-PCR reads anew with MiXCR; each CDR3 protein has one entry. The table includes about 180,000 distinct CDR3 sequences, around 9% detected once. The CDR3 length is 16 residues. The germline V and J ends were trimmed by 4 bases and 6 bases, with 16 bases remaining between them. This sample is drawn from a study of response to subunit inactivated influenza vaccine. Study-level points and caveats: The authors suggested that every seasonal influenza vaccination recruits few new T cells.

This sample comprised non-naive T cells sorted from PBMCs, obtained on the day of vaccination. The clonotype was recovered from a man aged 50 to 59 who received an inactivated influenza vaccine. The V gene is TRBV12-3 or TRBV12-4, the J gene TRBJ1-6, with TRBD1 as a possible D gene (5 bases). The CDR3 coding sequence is TGTGCCAGCAGTTCTGGACGGGGCAGGGCTAATTCACCCCTCCACTTT. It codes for CASSSGRGRANSPLHF.